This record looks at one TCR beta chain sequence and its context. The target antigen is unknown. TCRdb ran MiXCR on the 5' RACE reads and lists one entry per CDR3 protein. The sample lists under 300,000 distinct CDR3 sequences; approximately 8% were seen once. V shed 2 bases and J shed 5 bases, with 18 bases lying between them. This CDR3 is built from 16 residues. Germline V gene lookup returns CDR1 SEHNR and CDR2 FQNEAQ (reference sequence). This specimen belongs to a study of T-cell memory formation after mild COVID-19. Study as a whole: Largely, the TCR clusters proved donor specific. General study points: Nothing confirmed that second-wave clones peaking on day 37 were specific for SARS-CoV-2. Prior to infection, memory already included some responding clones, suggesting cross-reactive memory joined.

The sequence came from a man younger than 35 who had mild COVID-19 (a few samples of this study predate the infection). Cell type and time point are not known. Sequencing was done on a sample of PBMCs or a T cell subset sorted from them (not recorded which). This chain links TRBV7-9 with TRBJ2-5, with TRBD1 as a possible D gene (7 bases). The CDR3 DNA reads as TGTGCCAGCAGCTTATCCAGGACAGGCGGGGCGGAGACCCAGTACTTC. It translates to CASSLSRTGGAETQYF. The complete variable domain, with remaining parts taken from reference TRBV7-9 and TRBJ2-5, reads DTGVSQNPRHKITKRGQNVTFRCDPISEHNRLYWYRQTLGQGPEFLTYFQNEAQLEKSRLLSDRFSAERPKGSFSTLEIQRTEQGDSAMYLCASSLSRTGGAETQYFGPGTRLLVL.